The rows below give T cell receptor beta chains drawn from one sample of a study of shared clonotypes between healthy human individuals. Clones were sequenced by immunoSEQ multiplex PCR, and TCRdb holds only the in-frame ones, with some missing. The data contain roughly 500,000 clones, 65% to 85% of them seen just once; the ten biggest clones take up more than 9.5%. Sequenced sample: PBMCs. The receptor source for this set is a woman aged 40 to 55 in good health. Some clones in this sample may be carry-over from other donors' samples. The conserved cysteine and the conserved F or W are not part of the CDR3 here.

v_gene: TRBV5-1
j_gene: TRBJ1-4
CDR3aa: ASSLASGGQGTRKLF

v_gene: TRBV2
j_gene: TRBJ1-1
CDR3aa: ASRDTQGTEAF

v_gene: TRBV5-1
j_gene: TRBJ2-2
CDR3aa: ASSPAASGPGGELF

v_gene: TRBV19
j_gene: TRBJ2-1
CDR3aa: ASSTWTVNEQF

v_gene: TRBV28
j_gene: TRBJ2-2
CDR3aa: ASSLDRGRFPGELF

v_gene: TRBV5-6
j_gene: TRBJ2-7
CDR3aa: ASSFLPQYASYEQY

v_gene: TRBV13
j_gene: TRBJ2-1
CDR3aa: ASSLGGLAGHNEQF

v_gene: TRBV19
j_gene: TRBJ1-5
CDR3aa: ASSIVRTGNQPQH

v_gene: TRBV25-1
j_gene: TRBJ2-7
CDR3aa: ASSEPGQGFEQY

v_gene: TRBV29-1
j_gene: TRBJ2-2
CDR3aa: SGSRPGELF

v_gene: TRBV7-2
j_gene: TRBJ2-2
CDR3aa: ASSPGGLAGSDTGELF

v_gene: TRBV18
j_gene: TRBJ2-7
CDR3aa: ASSPGGGSYEQY

v_gene: TRBV11-2
j_gene: TRBJ2-7
CDR3aa: ASSLDLPSIEQY

v_gene: TRBV5-6
j_gene: TRBJ2-7
CDR3aa: ASSGGTESSYEQY

v_gene: TRBV5-1
j_gene: TRBJ1-1
CDR3aa: ASSSTPGAAEAF

v_gene: TRBV28
j_gene: TRBJ2-6
CDR3aa: ASSTLTGQSGANVLT

v_gene: TRBV5-6
j_gene: TRBJ1-3
CDR3aa: ASRPWRNDRGAGNTIY

v_gene: TRBV6-5
j_gene: TRBJ2-4
CDR3aa: ASSVIAGGVNIQY

v_gene: TRBV6-6
j_gene: TRBJ1-5
CDR3aa: ASSYSSNNQPQH

v_gene: TRBV7-3
j_gene: TRBJ2-1
CDR3aa: ASSFQAANEQF

v_gene: TRBV28
j_gene: TRBJ1-4
CDR3aa: ASSPMGRPNEKLF

v_gene: TRBV28
j_gene: TRBJ2-5
CDR3aa: ASSSATQGYQETQY

v_gene: TRBV9
j_gene: TRBJ2-7
CDR3aa: ASSNQGASYEQY

v_gene: TRBV29-1
j_gene: TRBJ2-7
CDR3aa: SVRASSSYEQY

v_gene: TRBV5-4
j_gene: TRBJ2-1
CDR3aa: ASSPNSPGTSGGGDNEQF

v_gene: TRBV7-9
j_gene: TRBJ1-4
CDR3aa: ASSSLKTTNEKLF